The 11 T cell receptor beta chains below all came from one sample that was sequenced in a study of T-cell memory formation after mild COVID-19. TCRdb used MiXCR to reprocess the 5' RACE reads, holding one entry per CDR3 protein. The sample yields roughly 450,000 distinct CDR3 sequences, 15% to 20% seen once. Sequenced material: PBMCs or a T cell subset sorted from them (not recorded which). The receptors were sampled from an adult woman who had mild COVID-19 (a few samples of this study predate the infection). Cell type and time point are not known.

This rearrangement joins TRBV11-2 to TRBJ1-3; D is possibly TRBD1 (5 bases). CDR3 size: 20 residues. With 4 bases removed from V and 0 bases from J, the gap between germline ends came to 25 bases. Germline assignment: CDR1 SGHAT and CDR2 FQNNGV. The chain's CDR3 is CASSSLRGREDSSSGNTIYF. CDR3 nucleotide sequence: TGTGCCAGCAGCTCCCTCCGGGGCAGGGAGGACTCCAGCTCTGGAAACACCATATATTTT.

J is TRBJ2-5 and V is TRBV24-1; 7 bases match TRBD1. The CDR3 runs to 15 residues. From germline, CDR1 is KGHDR and CDR2 SFDVKD. The ends lost 4 bases at V and 0 bases at J; junction bases unmatched: 4. The CDR3 DNA reads TGTGCCACCAGTGAACTCGACAGGGACCAAGAGACCCAGTACTTC. This sequence encodes CATSELDRDQETQYF.

This clonotype was detected only a few times. This chain uses TRBV11-2 with TRBJ2-1; D is ambiguous. The CDR3 has 12 amino acids. Germline V gene sequence: CDR1 SGHAT, CDR2 FQNNGV. Trimming cost V 1 base and J 11 bases, with 9 bases left between them. CDR3 amino acids: CASSLGVEKQFF. CDR3 nucleotides: TGTGCCAGCAGCTTAGGAGTAGAGAAGCAGTTCTTC. Based on the CDR3 plus reference TRBV11-2 and TRBJ2-1, the full variable domain is EAGVAQSPRYKIIEKRQSVAFWCNPISGHATLYWYQQILGQGPKLLIQFQNNGVVDDSQLPKDRFSAERLKGVDSTLKIQPAKLEDSAVYLCASSLGVEKQFFGPGTRLTVL.

V gene TRBV5-4 combines with J gene TRBJ2-7, with D perhaps matching TRBD2 (6 bases). V was pared by 0 bases and J by 6 bases, with 10 bases between. Germline CDR1 reads SGHNT; CDR2 reads YYREEE (reference sequence). CDR3 length equals 13 residues. The CDR3 sequence: CASSLEVSGEQYF. CDR3 bases: TGTGCCAGCAGCTTGGAGGTTAGCGGCGAGCAGTACTTC.

In this sample, this clonotype turned up a few times. J is TRBJ1-1 and V is TRBV6-1; D uncertain. The germline gives CDR1 MNHNS, CDR2 SASEGT. The CDR3 is made up of 14 amino acids. The V and J ends lost 3 bases and 1 base respectively, with 9 bases between them. The CDR3 loop reads CASSDLRGNTEAFF. CDR3 coding DNA: TGTGCCAGCAGTGATTTACGCGGGAACACTGAAGCTTTCTTT.

This clonotype was detected only a few times. An end of the junction differs from the germline gene, which may be a read error. V and J are TRBV5-3 and TRBJ2-7; D call uncertain. TRBV5-3 counts as an open reading frame of uncertain function. CDR3 length: 10 residues. The chain's CDR3 is CARSLDEQYF. The CDR3 DNA sequence: TGTGCCAGAAGTTTGGACGAGCAGTACTTC.

This clonotype was recorded a few times. This may arise from a read error, as a much more abundant clone is one base away. This chain connects TRBV5-1 to TRBJ2-7, with unresolved D. CDR1 is SGHRS, CDR2 YFSETQ, per germline. The CDR3 is 14 amino acids. V lost 4 bases, J lost 3 bases, and 14 bases lay in between. The CDR3 DNA reads TGCGCCAGCAGCCAAGATCCAGAGATCTACGAGCAGTACTTC. Translating gives CASSQDPEIYEQYF.

This chain uses TRBV5-1 with TRBJ1-2, with 9 bases identical to TRBD1. J gave up 0 bases and V 4 bases, and 4 bases lay outside the gene matches. In germline, CDR1 is SGHRS, CDR2 YFSETQ. CDR3 length: 15 residues. The DNA of the CDR3 is TGCGCCAGCAGCCCCGGGACAGGGACTAACTATGGCTACACCTTC. It codes for CASSPGTGTNYGYTF.

This clonotype was seen a handful of times. This CDR3 is CASSEFLSGESYEQYF. CDR3 in DNA: TGTGCCAGCAGTGAATTTTTGAGCGGGGAGAGCTACGAGCAGTACTTC. This chain links TRBV25-1 with TRBJ2-7; 7 bases line up with TRBD2. Germline trimming cut 1 base from V and 3 bases from J; bases unmatched to any gene: 9. Germline loops: CDR1 MGHDK, CDR2 SYGVNS. The CDR3 spans 16 residues.

The V gene is TRBV12-3 or TRBV12-4, the J gene TRBJ2-3, with D perhaps assigned TRBD1 or TRBD2 (5 bases each). The CDR3 length is 13 residues. Trimming removed 6 bases at V and 4 bases at J, with 11 bases between. The CDR3 sequence: CASSRDVPDTQYF. The CDR3 DNA is TGTGCCAGCAGCAGGGACGTCCCAGATACGCAGTATTTT.

This chain joins TRBV18 and TRBJ2-1; no firm D call. Germline CDR1 is KGHSH and CDR2 is LQKENI. V was pared by 3 bases and J by 0 bases, with 12 bases between. This CDR3 spans 16 amino acids. The CDR3, as DNA: TGTGCCAGCTCACCTAGGGCGCTGAGCTCCTACAATGAGCAGTTCTTC. Protein: CASSPRALSSYNEQFF.